This entry describes one T cell receptor (beta chain). Its antigen is still unknown. This sample was included in a study of CD4 T cells in relation to SARS-CoV-2 and coronaviruses. Study-wide context: TCR beta CDR3s were sequenced after roughly 10-day antigen culture of PBMCs. The negative reference was HIV-1 Nef peptide pool or peptide-free culture.

Study conclusions and caveats: Samples before the pandemic and after infection were not matched within any donor. Crossreactivity was assessed only for spike protein, not other viral proteins.

Repertoires were generated with immunoSEQ multiplex PCR, while TCRdb's copy carries only in-frame clones and drops some. The table has tens of thousands of clones, around 67% seen once. The unexposed donors gave CD4+ T cells in about 2011-2019, prior to COVID-19. The cells were cultured for around ten days before CD4+ T cells were isolated. The receptor comes from a human donor in good health. The sample was CD4+ T cells from PBMCs, cultured in vitro.

Written as DNA, the CDR3 is TGTGCCAGCAGCTTGGGGGGTAGGCTGGATTCACCCCTCCACTTT. Protein: CASSLGGRLDSPLHF. The chain has TRBV5-8 and TRBJ1-6; D is undetermined. In germline, CDR1 is SGHTS, CDR2 YDEGEE. V lost 0 bases to trimming and J lost 8 bases, with 12 bases between them. The CDR3 has 15 residues.